The 9 T cell receptor beta chains below were found in one sample sequenced in a study of CD8 T cells in Susac syndrome. Random hexamers were used to reverse transcribe roughly 0.45 to 1 ug of RNA. TCRdb recomputed calls from the immunoSEQ multiplex PCR reads with MiXCR, one row per CDR3 protein. The sample lists about 130,000 distinct CDR3 sequences; approximately 90% were seen once. The material sequenced was CD8+ T cells from PBMCs. The receptors were sampled from a human donor with multiple sclerosis.

This chain joins TRBV6-5 and TRBJ1-1; D unresolved. This CDR3 region has 13 residues. The V gene's germline CDR1 is MNHEY and CDR2 SVGAGI. V lost 2 bases, J lost 3 bases, and 7 bases lay in between. The DNA for the CDR3 is TGTGCCAGCAGTTACGGGTTTCACACTGAAGCTTTCTTT. Protein product: CASSYGFHTEAFF.

The V call is TRBV12-5, the J call TRBJ2-1; 14 bases line up with TRBD2. The CDR3 runs to 16 residues. With 5 bases clipped from V and 5 bases from J, the junction kept 5 bases outside the gene matches. The germline gives CDR1 LGHNT, CDR2 FRNRAP. In DNA form, the CDR3 reads TGTGCTAGTGGTCTGGGACTAGCGGGAGTCAACAATGAGCAGTTCTTC. Amino acid sequence: CASGLGLAGVNNEQFF.

The V call is TRBV29-1, the J call TRBJ2-2; 10 nucleotides align to TRBD2. Germline CDR1 reads SQVTM; CDR2 reads ANQGSEA. This CDR3 comprises 14 residues. The junction had 7 bases not matched to a gene; V was cut back by 6 bases and J by 6 bases. The CDR3 region is CSVEREGLAGELFF. In DNA form, the CDR3 reads TGCAGCGTCGAGCGGGAGGGCCTTGCCGGGGAGCTGTTTTTT.

The rearrangement joins TRBV18 to TRBJ1-5; D uncertain. The V end lost 2 bases, the J end lost 1 base, and 12 bases lay between the germline ends. The CDR3 consists of 16 residues. Germline CDR1 and CDR2: KGHSH and LQKENI. The DNA of the CDR3 is TGTGCCAGCTCACCAGGGATAGGAACAAGCAATCAGCCCCAGCATTTT. Protein product: CASSPGIGTSNQPQHF.

This sequence joins TRBV29-1 and TRBJ2-7; 7 bases line up with TRBD1. This CDR3 region has 11 residues. Germline values: CDR1 SQVTM, CDR2 ANQGSEA. J lost 5 bases, V lost 6 bases, and 4 bases had no gene match. CDR3 coding DNA: TGCAGCGTCCGACAGGGTCACGAGCAGTACTTC. It codes for CSVRQGHEQYF.

This rearrangement joins TRBV19 to TRBJ1-4, with D possibly being TRBD1 (5 bases). Germline V gives CDR1 LNHDA, CDR2 SQIVND (reference sequence). This CDR3 is 14 amino acids long. The V end was cut by 5 bases, the J end by 11 bases, with 18 bases between. This CDR3 is CASSVGTDPGKLFF. The CDR3 coding sequence is TGTGCCAGTAGTGTGGGGACCGATCCGGGCAAACTGTTTTTT. Using reference TRBV19 and TRBJ1-4 for the parts outside the CDR3, the full variable domain is DGGITQSPKYLFRKEGQNVTLSCEQNLNHDAMYWYRQDPGQGLRLIYYSQIVNDFQKGDIAEGYSVSREKKESFPLTVTSAQKNPTAFYLCASSVGTDPGKLFFGSGTQLSVL.

This chain links TRBV5-6 with TRBJ1-5, with D tentatively TRBD1 (5 bases). The CDR3 contains 13 residues. Looked up from germline, CDR1 is SGHDT and CDR2 is YYEEEE. V dropped 4 bases and J dropped 6 bases, with 11 bases sitting between them. The CDR3 DNA follows: TGTGCCAGCAGCCCGGGGGGGATTCAGCCCCAGCATTTT. This encodes CASSPGGIQPQHF.

The DNA of the CDR3 is TGTGCCAGCCGCGGACAGGGAAACATTCAGTACTTC. Translating gives CASRGQGNIQYF. The chain uses TRBV27 and TRBJ2-4, with TRBD1 matching 8 bases. From germline, CDR1 is MNHEY and CDR2 SMNVEV (reference sequence). The CDR3 consists of 12 residues. The V and J ends lost 8 bases and 6 bases, in that order; junction bases with no gene match: 3.

The genes are TRBV20-1 and TRBJ2-1; D is perhaps TRBD1 (6 bases). The length of the CDR3 is 14 residues. The germline CDR1 and CDR2 sequences are DFQATT and SNEGSKA (reference sequence). V lost 6 bases and J 0 bases, leaving 12 bases between the germline ends. DNA for the CDR3: TGCAGTGCAATAGACAGGAGCTCCTACAATGAGCAGTTCTTC. Its protein is CSAIDRSSYNEQFF.